This TCR beta chain was captured by sequencing in a study of blood T cell repertoires in COVID-19. This clone appeared a few times. As originally analysed: Reference gene primer amplification yielded estimated nucleated cell counts. Libraries were prepared by immunoSEQ multiplex PCR; TCRdb keeps only in-frame clonotypes and omits some of them. D and trimming come from the DNA, and the V and J calls and clone size come from that table. The profile covers 250,000 to 350,000 clones, with roughly 86% appearing a single time and roughly 8% taken by the ten largest. Germline CDR1 reads MNHEY; CDR2 reads SVGEGT. V was cut by 0 bases and J by 0 bases, with 9 bases left in between. This CDR3 has 16 residues.

The specimen was peripheral blood. The clonotype comes from a woman between 45 and 60 years old who had recovered from COVID-19. This chain uses TRBV6-2 or TRBV6-3 with TRBJ2-1, with D possibly matching TRBD2 (6 bases). The CDR3 loop reads CASSYSRGNSYNEQFF. CDR3 nucleotide sequence: TGTGCCAGCAGTTACTCGCGGGGCAACTCCTACAATGAGCAGTTCTTC.